This TCR beta chain was captured in a study of cytomegalovirus exposure and HLA in healthy donors. Points from the study as a whole: Presence/absence results assume similar sequencing depth per donor, which may not hold. Accurate prediction of most subjects' HLA-A and HLA-B alleles from TCR beta sequences was reported.

Details on this clone: Its specificity is unknown.

V gave up 5 bases and J gave up 2 bases, with 13 bases separating them. CDR1 and CDR2 (germline): SQVTM, ANQGSEA. The CDR3 totals 13 residues. The study ran its PCR with 60 Vbeta and 13 Jbeta primers. Method: immunoSEQ multiplex PCR; TCRdb's copy keeps in-frame clones and lacks some. The data hold roughly 130,000 clones, with about 81% observed a single time. The sequencing sample was made of PBMCs. The chain links TRBV29-1 to TRBJ2-7, with TRBD1 as a possible D gene (6 bases). The receptor comes from a woman in her 40s in good health and CMV-seropositive. As DNA, the CDR3 is TGCAGCGTTAATACAGGGACGCCCTACGAGCAGTACTTC. Translating it yields CSVNTGTPYEQYF.